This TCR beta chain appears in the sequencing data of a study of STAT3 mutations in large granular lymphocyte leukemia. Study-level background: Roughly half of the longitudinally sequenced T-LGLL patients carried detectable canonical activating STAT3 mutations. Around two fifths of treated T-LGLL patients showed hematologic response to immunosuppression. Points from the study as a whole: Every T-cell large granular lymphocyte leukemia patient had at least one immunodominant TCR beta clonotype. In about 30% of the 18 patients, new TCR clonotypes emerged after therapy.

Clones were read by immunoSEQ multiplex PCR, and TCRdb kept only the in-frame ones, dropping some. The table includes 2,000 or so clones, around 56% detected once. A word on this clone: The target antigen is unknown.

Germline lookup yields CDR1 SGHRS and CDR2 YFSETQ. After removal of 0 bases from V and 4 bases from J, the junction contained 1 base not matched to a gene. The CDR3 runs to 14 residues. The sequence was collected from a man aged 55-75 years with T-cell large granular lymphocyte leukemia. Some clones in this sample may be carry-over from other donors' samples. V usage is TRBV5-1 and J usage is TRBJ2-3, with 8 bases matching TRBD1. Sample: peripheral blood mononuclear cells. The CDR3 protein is CASSLGQGPDTQYF. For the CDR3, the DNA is TGCGCCAGCAGCTTGGGACAGGGGCCAGATACGCAGTATTTT.